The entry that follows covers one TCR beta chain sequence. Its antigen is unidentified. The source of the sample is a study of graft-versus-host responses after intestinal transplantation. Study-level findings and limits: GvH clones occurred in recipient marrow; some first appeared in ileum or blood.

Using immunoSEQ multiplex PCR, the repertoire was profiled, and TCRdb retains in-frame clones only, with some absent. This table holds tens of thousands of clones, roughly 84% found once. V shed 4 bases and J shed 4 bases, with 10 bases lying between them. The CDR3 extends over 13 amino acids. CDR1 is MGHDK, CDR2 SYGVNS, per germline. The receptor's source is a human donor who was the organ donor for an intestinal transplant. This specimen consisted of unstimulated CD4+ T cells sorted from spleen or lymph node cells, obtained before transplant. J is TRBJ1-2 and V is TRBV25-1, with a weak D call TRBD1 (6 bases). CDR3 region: CASSAGGAYGYTF. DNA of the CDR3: TGTGCCAGCAGTGCGGGGGGCGCCTATGGCTACACCTTC.